Below are 29 T cell receptor beta chains sequenced from a single sample in a study of identical twins. In TCRdb, the 5' RACE reads were re-called with MiXCR into one record per CDR3 protein. Of hundreds of thousands of distinct CDR3 sequences detected, less than 25% appear once; the ten largest clones hold about 4.5%. Another study also made use of these data, one on T cells expressing NK-cell markers.

Sequencing input: PBMCs. The receptor set was obtained from a woman aged 18-30 years in good health.

V is TRBV7-2 and J is TRBJ2-7; D unresolved. Per germline, CDR1 SGHTA and CDR2 FQGNSA. Trimming cost V 5 bases and J 9 bases, with 23 bases left between them. The CDR3 covers 15 residues. CDR3 bases: TGTGCCAGCAGCCAGCCCACTGCTCTACTTACGGGGCAGTACTTC. It encodes CASSQPTALLTGQYF.

This clonotype was counted between two and nine times. This chain connects TRBV7-6 to TRBJ2-7; 7 nucleotides match TRBD1. The V segment lost 1 base and the J segment 2 bases; nucleotides outside the gene matches: 8. CDR3 length: 16 residues. Germline V gene data show CDR1 as SGHVS and CDR2 as FNYEAQ. The CDR3 loop is CASSLGYGTVPYEQYF. CDR3 coding DNA: TGTGCCAGCAGCTTAGGTTACGGGACAGTTCCCTACGAGCAGTACTTC.

This clonotype was recorded a few times. V usage is TRBV7-3 and J usage is TRBJ1-6; D might be TRBD1 (5 bases). In germline, CDR1 is SGHTA, CDR2 FQGTGA. Trimming removed 5 bases at V and 8 bases at J, with 10 bases between. The CDR3 has 13 amino acids. CDR3 sequence reads: CASSRQYDSPLHF. The CDR3 DNA sequence: TGTGCCAGCAGCAGACAGTACGATTCACCCCTCCACTTT.

The V gene is TRBV11-2, the J gene TRBJ2-3; 7 bases align to TRBD1. This CDR3 has 14 residues. J gave up 0 bases and V 8 bases, and 5 bases lay outside the gene matches. Germline lookup yields CDR1 SGHAT and CDR2 FQNNGV. The CDR3 region has the DNA TGTGCCAGCGGGACAGACCCTAGCACAGATACGCAGTATTTT. Amino acids: CASGTDPSTDTQYF.

The chain recombines TRBV4-1 with TRBJ2-7; D gene uncertain. V lost 5 bases and J 3 bases, leaving 14 bases between the germline ends. The length of the CDR3 is 14 residues. The germline V gene encodes CDR1 MGHRA and CDR2 YSYEKL. The CDR3 DNA sequence: TGCGCCAGCAGCTACGGAAGGATAGACTACGAGCAGTACTTC. It encodes CASSYGRIDYEQYF.

In this sample, this clonotype turned up a few times. The CDR3: CSAGITGGAYYGYTF. The CDR3 nucleotides are TGCAGTGCGGGAATAACAGGGGGCGCCTACTATGGCTACACCTTC. The V and J genes are TRBV20-1 and TRBJ1-2; 9 nucleotides match TRBD1. The CDR3 consists of 15 residues. After removal of 6 bases from V and 3 bases from J, the junction contained 11 bases not matched to a gene. CDR1 is DFQATT, CDR2 SNEGSKA, per germline (reference sequence).

This chain joins TRBV6-5 and TRBJ2-3, with TRBD1 identical over 11 bases. This CDR3 spans 15 amino acids. Losses at the gene ends were 4 bases for V and 4 bases for J; bases not matched to a gene: 4. Germline V gives CDR1 MNHEY, CDR2 SVGAGI. The CDR3 coding sequence is TGTGCCAGCAGTTCCGGGACAGGGGGTCCAGATACGCAGTATTTT. Encoded protein: CASSSGTGGPDTQYF.

Comment on this clonotype: A single base separates this from a much larger clone, so it may be a read error. V gene TRBV3-1 combines with J gene TRBJ2-3; 7 nucleotides agree with TRBD1. Germline V gives CDR1 LGHDT, CDR2 YNNKEL (reference sequence). After removal of 3 bases from V and 2 bases from J, the junction contained 2 bases not matched to a gene. This CDR3 is built from 14 residues. As DNA, the CDR3 is TGTGCCAGCAGCCAGGGACAGCCCACAGATACGCAGTATTTT. It specifies CASSQGQPTDTQYF.

This chain connects TRBV7-9 to TRBJ1-1; D might be TRBD1 (6 bases). CDR1 is SEHNR and CDR2 is FQNEAQ in the germline V gene (reference sequence). CDR3 length equals 14 residues. The V gene lost 1 base and the J gene lost 7 bases, with 13 bases spanning the gap. The chain's CDR3 is CASSLVVGGGEAFF. The CDR3 bases are TGTGCCAGCAGCTTAGTGGTTGGGGGCGGTGAAGCTTTCTTT.

This clonotype was counted only a few times. The V and J genes are TRBV6-6 and TRBJ2-3; perhaps D is TRBD1 or TRBD2 (5 bases each). The CDR3 is 12 residues long. V dropped 7 bases and J dropped 4 bases, with 9 bases sitting between them. Germline CDR1 is MNHNY and CDR2 is SVGAGI (reference sequence). CDR3 nucleotides: TGTGCCAGCACGGGGCTCTCAGATACGCAGTATTTT. Protein product: CASTGLSDTQYF.

There are many counts of this clonotype. The chain uses TRBV7-6 and TRBJ2-5; D is unresolved. Trimming removed 1 base from V and 2 bases from J, with 8 bases in between. CDR1 SGHVS and CDR2 FNYEAQ come from the germline V gene. This CDR3 is built from 14 residues. CDR3 sequence reads: CASSLVARQETQYF. In nucleotides, the CDR3 is TGTGCCAGCAGCTTAGTGGCTAGACAAGAGACCCAGTACTTC.

This clonotype was recorded a few times. This rearrangement joins TRBV6-2 or TRBV6-3 to TRBJ2-3; D gene uncertain. V lost 6 bases to trimming and J lost 1 base, with 11 bases between them. This CDR3 is 14 amino acids long. Germline V gene data show CDR1 as MNHEY and CDR2 as SVGEGT. This chain's CDR3 is CASSLLPGTDTQYF. CDR3 bases: TGTGCCAGCAGCCTCCTCCCTGGCACAGATACGCAGTATTTT.

This clonotype was found a few times. The chain has TRBV12-3 or TRBV12-4 and TRBJ2-5; D unresolved. Deletions cut 7 bases from V and 0 bases from J, with 9 bases between. CDR3 length equals 13 residues. Here the CDR3 DNA reads TGTGCCAGCACCCCCAAGTACCAAGAGACCCAGTACTTC. Translated: CASTPKYQETQYF.

This clonotype was counted a few times. The CDR3 region is CASRRILAGKDNEQFF. The CDR3 DNA is TGCGCCAGCAGACGGATACTAGCGGGAAAAGACAATGAGCAGTTCTTC. V gene TRBV10-1 combines with J gene TRBJ2-1, with TRBD2 matching 10 bases. Germline values: CDR1 WNHNN, CDR2 SYGVQD (reference sequence). This CDR3 spans 16 amino acids. V trimming: 6 bases; J trimming: 5 bases; junction bases outside the gene matches: 10.

This clonotype has a count of ten or more. The gene calls are TRBV5-1 and TRBJ1-1; D not resolved. V lost 3 bases and J 7 bases, leaving 19 bases between the germline ends. The CDR3 extends over 15 amino acids. CDR1 is SGHRS and CDR2 is YFSETQ in the germline V gene. CDR3 nucleotide sequence: TGCGCCAGCAGCTCAACCGGACCGGCTGTCCTTGAAGCTTTCTTT. This encodes CASSSTGPAVLEAFF. Looking up the rest from reference TRBV5-1 and TRBJ1-1 gives the full variable domain: KAGVTQTPRYLIKTRGQQVTLSCSPISGHRSVSWYQQTPGQGLQFLFEYFSETQRNKGNFPGRFSGRQFSNSRSEMNVSTLELGDSALYLCASSSTGPAVLEAFFGQGTRLTVV.

This chain uses TRBV20-1 with TRBJ2-7, with D unresolved. CDR1 and CDR2 from the germline V gene are DFQATT and SNEGSKA (reference sequence). Trimming removed 4 bases at V and 5 bases at J, with 15 bases between. The CDR3 extends over 13 amino acids. The CDR3 spells CSAIGNSAHEQYF. As DNA, the CDR3 is TGCAGTGCTATCGGCAATTCGGCCCACGAGCAGTACTTC.

There are a few counts of this clonotype. V is TRBV5-1 and J is TRBJ1-1; 8 bases map to TRBD1. With 3 bases clipped from V and 3 bases from J, the junction kept 4 bases outside the gene matches. Germline CDR1 SGHRS, CDR2 YFSETQ. This CDR3 comprises 14 residues. CDR3 DNA sequence: TGCGCCAGCAGCTGGAAGACAGGGGACACTGAAGCTTTCTTT. Translating gives CASSWKTGDTEAFF. Based on the CDR3 plus reference TRBV5-1 and TRBJ1-1, the full variable domain is KAGVTQTPRYLIKTRGQQVTLSCSPISGHRSVSWYQQTPGQGLQFLFEYFSETQRNKGNFPGRFSGRQFSNSRSEMNVSTLELGDSALYLCASSWKTGDTEAFFGQGTRLTVV.

The genes are TRBV7-2 and TRBJ2-1; D call uncertain. Between the trimmed V and J ends, which lost 5 bases and 5 bases, there was a span of 10 bases. CDR3 size: 13 residues. From germline, CDR1 is SGHTA and CDR2 FQGNSA. DNA for the CDR3: TGTGCCAGCAGCCTTAGACGGGACAATGAGCAGTTCTTC. Protein sequence: CASSLRRDNEQFF.

In its sample, this clonotype was seen a few times. V gene TRBV7-6 combines with J gene TRBJ2-1, with D tentatively TRBD1 (6 bases). CDR3 length: 15 amino acids. Between the trimmed V and J ends, which lost 4 bases and 6 bases, there was a span of 16 bases. In germline, CDR1 is SGHVS, CDR2 FNYEAQ. DNA of the CDR3: TGTGCCAGCAGCTCTTATAGGGACAAAGGCAATGAGCAGTTCTTC. Encoded protein: CASSSYRDKGNEQFF. The full variable domain, rest sourced from reference TRBV7-6 and TRBJ2-1, is GAGVSQSPRYKVTKRGQDVALRCDPISGHVSLYWYRQALGQGPEFLTYFNYEAQQDKSGLPNDRFSAERPEGSISTLTIQRTEQRDSAMYRCASSSYRDKGNEQFFGPGTRLTVL.

CDR3 loop: CASSSLSGGANVLTF. The CDR3 DNA follows: TGTGCCAGCAGCTCCCTAAGTGGCGGGGCCAACGTCCTGACTTTC. This rearrangement joins TRBV7-9 to TRBJ2-6; no clear D. The germline V and J ends were trimmed by 4 bases and 4 bases, with 11 bases remaining between them. The CDR3 consists of 15 residues. Germline lookup yields CDR1 SEHNR and CDR2 FQNEAQ (reference sequence). The full variable domain, in which reference TRBV7-9 and TRBJ2-6 provide the parts outside the CDR3, is DTGVSQNPRHKITKRGQNVTFRCDPISEHNRLYWYRQTLGQGPEFLTYFQNEAQLEKSRLLSDRFSAERPKGSFSTLEIQRTEQGDSAMYLCASSSLSGGANVLTFGAGSRLTVL.

This clonotype showed up many times. The genes are TRBV21-1 and TRBJ2-7. TRBV21-1 is given as a pseudogene. The CDR3 runs to 14 residues. CDR3 sequence: CASSNPTGAHEQYF. In nucleotides, the CDR3 is TGTGCCAGCAGCAACCCGACAGGGGCCCACGAGCAGTACTTC.

The J gene is TRBJ2-7, the V gene TRBV6-1; TRBD1 might be the D (5 bases). CDR3 size: 13 residues. V was pared by 8 bases and J by 3 bases, with 14 bases between. The V gene's germline CDR1 is MNHNS and CDR2 SASEGT. CDR3 loop: CASGLGHLYEQYF. The DNA for the CDR3 is TGTGCCAGCGGATTAGGACACCTCTACGAGCAGTACTTC.

This clonotype turned up a few times. V is TRBV10-3 and J is TRBJ1-6; no clear D gene. Trimming took 0 bases from V and 4 from J, leaving 4 bases between them. There are 14 residues in the CDR3. Germline V CDR1 and CDR2: ENHRY, SYGVKD. In DNA form, the CDR3 reads TGTGCCATCAGTGAGTCACAGTATAATTCACCCCTCCACTTT. It yields the protein CAISESQYNSPLHF.

There are a few counts of this clonotype. The chain has TRBV25-1 and TRBJ2-7, with a tentative D call TRBD1 (6 bases). Trimming pared 7 bases from V and 1 base from J, leaving 17 bases between. Germline V lookup: CDR1 MGHDK, CDR2 SYGVNS. CDR3 length equals 15 residues. DNA for the CDR3: TGTGCCAGCACGGAAGACCGGACAGCTTCCTACGAGCAGTACTTC. It yields the protein CASTEDRTASYEQYF.

This clonotype was seen ten or more times. The chain couples TRBV7-2 to TRBJ2-7; the match to TRBD2 covers 8 bases. The CDR3 covers 13 residues. Trimming took 5 bases from V and 6 from J; bases not matched to a gene: 6. The germline V gene encodes CDR1 SGHTA and CDR2 FQGNSA. The CDR3 DNA reads as TGTGCCAGCAGCCAGGGGACTAGTAGCGAGCAGTACTTC. Translated: CASSQGTSSEQYF.

J is TRBJ1-5 and V is TRBV29-1; 7 nucleotides align to TRBD1. Germline CDR1 reads SQVTM; CDR2 reads ANQGSEA. V was pared by 7 bases and J by 8 bases, with 11 bases of the junction left unmatched. The CDR3 consists of 13 residues. The CDR3 sequence is CSARQGLGKPQHF. As DNA, the CDR3 is TGCAGCGCAAGACAGGGTTTGGGAAAGCCCCAGCATTTT.

V and J are TRBV7-2 and TRBJ2-5; D ambiguous. CDR1 SGHTA and CDR2 FQGNSA come from the germline V gene. This CDR3 has 14 residues. V was trimmed by 7 bases and J by 10 bases, leaving 22 bases between them. The CDR3 nucleotides are TGTGCCAGCACCCAATCATATCCAAGCCTCATCCAGTACTTC. The encoded protein is CASTQSYPSLIQYF.

The sample holds many counts of this clonotype. The chain links TRBV20-1 to TRBJ2-3, with 7 bases lining up with TRBD2. The V gene end was trimmed by 0 bases and the J gene end by 2 bases; junction bases not matched to a gene: 2. The germline CDR1 and CDR2 sequences are DFQATT and SNEGSKA (reference sequence). The CDR3 length is 14 residues. The CDR3 DNA sequence: TGCAGTGCTAGAGAAGGGACTAACACAGATACGCAGTATTTT. Translated, it gives CSAREGTNTDTQYF.

The V and J genes are TRBV23-1 and TRBJ1-5; perhaps TRBD1 as D (5 bases). TRBV23-1 falls under the ORF class, with uncertain function. CDR3 size: 12 residues. Trimming left V 3 bases short and J 7 bases short, with 7 bases between. CDR3 bases: TGCGCCAGCAGTCACAGGGACCAGCCCCAGCATTTT. As protein: CASSHRDQPQHF.